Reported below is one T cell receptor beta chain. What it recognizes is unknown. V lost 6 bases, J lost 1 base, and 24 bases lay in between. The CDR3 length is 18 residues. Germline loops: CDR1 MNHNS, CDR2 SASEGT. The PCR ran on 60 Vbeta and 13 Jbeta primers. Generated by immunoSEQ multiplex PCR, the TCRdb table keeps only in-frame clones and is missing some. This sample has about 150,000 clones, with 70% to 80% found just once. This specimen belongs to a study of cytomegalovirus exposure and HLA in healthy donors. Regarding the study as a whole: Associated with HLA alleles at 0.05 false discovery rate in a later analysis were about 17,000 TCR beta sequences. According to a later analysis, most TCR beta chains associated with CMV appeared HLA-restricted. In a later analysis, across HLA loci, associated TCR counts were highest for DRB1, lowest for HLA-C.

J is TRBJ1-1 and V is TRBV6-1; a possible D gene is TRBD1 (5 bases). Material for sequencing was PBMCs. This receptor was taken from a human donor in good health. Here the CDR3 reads CASREFTRGEARNTEAFF. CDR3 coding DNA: TGTGCCAGCAGGGAATTTACCCGGGGGGAGGCGCGGAACACTGAAGCTTTCTTT.